The sequence of this T cell receptor (beta chain) was determined in a study of T cell responses to AZD1222 COVID-19 vaccine. Study-wide results and limits: Repertoires were obtained only post-peak T cell response. Regions left unmutated in variants are reportedly the target of nearly half of spike-specific TCRs. Baseline seropositivity characterized only a handful of AZD1222 recipients.

TCRdb keeps only in-frame clones here, not all; method: immunoSEQ multiplex PCR. The data contain approximately 150,000 clones, roughly 90% of them singletons. Worth noting for this clone: Its target is not known.

This TCR came from an adult who received the AZD1222 COVID-19 vaccine. Sequenced here: peripheral blood, sampled 28 days after the second AZD1222 dose.

The CDR3 loop is CASSISGSIYEQFF. The CDR3 DNA follows: TGTGCCAGTAGTATAAGCGGGAGTATCTATGAGCAGTTCTTC. The chain joins TRBV19 to TRBJ2-1; TRBD2 matches at 8 bases. Germline V gives CDR1 LNHDA, CDR2 SQIVND (reference sequence). The CDR3 loop spans 14 amino acids. The junction had 5 bases not matched to a gene; V was cut back by 2 bases and J by 8 bases.